What follows are 9 T cell receptor beta chains derived from one specimen sequenced in a study of blood T cell repertoires in COVID-19. The assay was immunoSEQ multiplex PCR, and TCRdb's table has in-frame clones only and misses some. The repertoire has 150,000 to 200,000 clones, approximately 91% of them found once; the top ten carry roughly 2.3%. The sequenced material came from peripheral blood. These receptors came from a man aged 18 to 30 with acute or convalescent COVID-19.

The V gene is TRBV19, the J gene TRBJ1-1, with TRBD1 identical over 9 bases. CDR1 and CDR2 from the germline V gene are LNHDA and SQIVND (reference sequence). The V gene end was trimmed by 0 bases and the J gene end by 0 bases; junction bases not matched to a gene: 2. CDR3 length: 16 amino acids. The CDR3 region has the DNA TGTGCCAGTAGTATAGACTGGACAGGGGTGAACACTGAAGCTTTCTTT. It yields the protein CASSIDWTGVNTEAFF. Combining the CDR3 with reference TRBV19 and TRBJ1-1 gives the whole variable domain DGGITQSPKYLFRKEGQNVTLSCEQNLNHDAMYWYRQDPGQGLRLIYYSQIVNDFQKGDIAEGYSVSREKKESFPLTVTSAQKNPTAFYLCASSIDWTGVNTEAFFGQGTRLTVV.

The chain uses TRBV3-1 (or the pseudogene TRBV3-2) and TRBJ2-3, with TRBD2 as a possible D gene (5 bases). The CDR3 runs to 12 residues. Deletions cut 7 bases from V and 5 bases from J, with 10 bases between. Germline CDR1 is LGHDT and CDR2 is YNNKEL (reference sequence). This CDR3 reads CASTHSGDTQYF. The CDR3, as DNA: TGTGCCAGCACCCACAGCGGAGATACGCAGTATTTT.

The V call is TRBV6-2 or TRBV6-3, the J call TRBJ1-5, with D unresolved. This CDR3 contains 15 residues. The V end lost 2 bases, the J end lost 0 bases, and 8 bases lay between the germline ends. The germline CDR1 and CDR2 sequences are MNHEY and SVGEGT. The CDR3 protein is CASSYRGYSNQPQHF. CDR3 sequence (DNA): TGTGCCAGCAGTTACCGCGGCTATAGCAATCAGCCCCAGCATTTT.

The chain joins TRBV3-1 (or the pseudogene TRBV3-2) to TRBJ2-2; unclear D gene. This CDR3 has 16 amino acids. Germline CDR1 is LGHDT and CDR2 is YNNKEL (reference sequence). Trimming removed 4 bases from V and 1 base from J, with 13 bases in between. CDR3 in amino acids: CASSPGSLQNTGELFF. The DNA of the CDR3 is TGTGCCAGCAGCCCGGGTTCGCTTCAGAACACCGGGGAGCTGTTTTTT.

The chain couples TRBV12-3 or TRBV12-4 to TRBJ2-7, with unresolved D. V lost 6 bases and J 5 bases, leaving 11 bases between the germline ends. The CDR3 covers 12 residues. The CDR3 DNA follows: TGTGCCAGCAGCTCCGGCGGCCACGAGCAGTACTTC. This translates into CASSSGGHEQYF.

J is TRBJ1-1 and V is TRBV29-1; 7 nucleotides agree with TRBD1. The CDR3 is 12 amino acids. V was pared by 7 bases and J by 3 bases, with 5 bases of the junction left unmatched. Germline CDR1 and CDR2: SQVTM and ANQGSEA. This CDR3 is CSAGDSDTEAFF. CDR3 DNA sequence: TGCAGCGCTGGGGACAGCGACACTGAAGCTTTCTTT.

The rearrangement links TRBV30 to TRBJ2-2, with 7 bases identical to TRBD1. The CDR3 runs 13 residues. V dropped 2 bases and J dropped 10; count of bases not matched to a gene: 7. CDR1 is GTSNPN, CDR2 SVGIG, per germline (reference sequence). The CDR3 here is CAWSQTDRAELFF. The CDR3 DNA sequence: TGTGCCTGGAGTCAGACTGACAGGGCGGAGCTGTTTTTT. The complete variable domain, with remaining parts taken from reference TRBV30 and TRBJ2-2, reads SQTIHQWPATLVQPVGSPLSLECTVEGTSNPNLYWYRQAAGRGLQLLFYSVGIGQISSEVPQNLSASRPQDRQFILSSKKLLLSDSGFYLCAWSQTDRAELFFGEGSRLTVL.

The J gene is TRBJ2-3, the V gene TRBV4-1, with D perhaps TRBD2 (5 bases). There are 13 residues in the CDR3. The V and J ends lost 1 base and 5 bases respectively, with 7 bases between them. Germline V gene sequence: CDR1 MGHRA, CDR2 YSYEKL. The CDR3 sequence is CASSQGERDTQYF. CDR3 DNA: TGCGCCAGCAGCCAAGGGGAGCGAGATACGCAGTATTTT.

This rearrangement joins TRBV18 to TRBJ1-6; TRBD1 matches 7 bases. Germline V gene data show CDR1 as KGHSH and CDR2 as LQKENI. The length of the CDR3 is 13 residues. V was clipped by 5 bases and J by 8 bases; unmatched bases: 3. CDR3 sequence reads: CASSKGADSPLHF. Written as DNA, the CDR3 is TGTGCCAGCTCAAAGGGGGCGGATTCACCCCTCCACTTT.